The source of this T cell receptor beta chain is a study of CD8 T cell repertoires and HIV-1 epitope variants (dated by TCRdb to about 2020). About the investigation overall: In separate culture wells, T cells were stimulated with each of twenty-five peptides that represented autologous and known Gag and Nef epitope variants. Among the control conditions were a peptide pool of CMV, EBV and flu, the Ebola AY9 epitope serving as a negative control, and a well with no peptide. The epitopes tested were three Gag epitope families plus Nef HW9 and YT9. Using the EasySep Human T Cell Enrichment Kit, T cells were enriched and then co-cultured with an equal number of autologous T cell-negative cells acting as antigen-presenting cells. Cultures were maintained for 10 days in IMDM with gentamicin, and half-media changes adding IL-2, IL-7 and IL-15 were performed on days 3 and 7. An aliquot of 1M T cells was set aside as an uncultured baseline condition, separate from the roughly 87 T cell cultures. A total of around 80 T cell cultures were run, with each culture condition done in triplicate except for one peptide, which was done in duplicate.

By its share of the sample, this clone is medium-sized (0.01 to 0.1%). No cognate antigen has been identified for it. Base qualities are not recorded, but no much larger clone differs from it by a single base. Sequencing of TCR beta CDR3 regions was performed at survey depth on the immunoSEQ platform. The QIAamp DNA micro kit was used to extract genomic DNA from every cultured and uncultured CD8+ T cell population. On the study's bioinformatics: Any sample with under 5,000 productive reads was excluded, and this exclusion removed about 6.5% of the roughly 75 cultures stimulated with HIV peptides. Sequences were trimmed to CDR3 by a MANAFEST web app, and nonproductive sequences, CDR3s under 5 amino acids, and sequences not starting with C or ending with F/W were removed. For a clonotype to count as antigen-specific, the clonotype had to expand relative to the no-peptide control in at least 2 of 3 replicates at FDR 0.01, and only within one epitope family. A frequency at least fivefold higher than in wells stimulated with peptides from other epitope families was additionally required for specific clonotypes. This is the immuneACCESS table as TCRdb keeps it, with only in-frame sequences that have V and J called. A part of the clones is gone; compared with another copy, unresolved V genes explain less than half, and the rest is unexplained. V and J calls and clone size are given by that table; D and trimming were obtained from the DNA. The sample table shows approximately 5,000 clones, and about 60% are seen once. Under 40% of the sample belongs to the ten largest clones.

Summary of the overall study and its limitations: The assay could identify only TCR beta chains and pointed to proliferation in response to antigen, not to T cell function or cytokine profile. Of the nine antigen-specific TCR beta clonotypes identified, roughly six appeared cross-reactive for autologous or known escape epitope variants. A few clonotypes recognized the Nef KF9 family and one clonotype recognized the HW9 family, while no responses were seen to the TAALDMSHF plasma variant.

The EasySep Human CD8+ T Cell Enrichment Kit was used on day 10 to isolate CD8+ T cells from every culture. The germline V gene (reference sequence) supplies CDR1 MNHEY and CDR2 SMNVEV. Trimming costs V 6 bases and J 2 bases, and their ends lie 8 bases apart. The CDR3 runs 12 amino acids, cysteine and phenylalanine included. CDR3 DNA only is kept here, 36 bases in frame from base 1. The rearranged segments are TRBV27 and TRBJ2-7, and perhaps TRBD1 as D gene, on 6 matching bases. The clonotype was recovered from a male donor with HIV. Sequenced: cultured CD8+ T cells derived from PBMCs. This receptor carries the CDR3 CASSQGPYEQYF. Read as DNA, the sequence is TGTGCCAGCAGCCAGGGGCCCTACGAGCAGTACTTC.